This entry concerns a single T cell receptor beta chain. Its antigen is still unknown. At one of its ends the junction is not consistent with the germline gene, which may arise from a read error. This sample was taken from a study of Graves' ophthalmopathy and Graves' hyperthyroidism. Findings and caveats of the study: Blood was where most expanded thyroid clonotypes above 0.001 frequency also turned up. With roughly 65% sensitivity and 72.22% specificity, the model predicted ophthalmopathy progression.

The CDR3 extends over 17 amino acids. Germline V gene lookup returns CDR1 LNHNV and CDR2 YYDKDF (reference sequence). Amplified TCR beta CDR3 regions were obtained using RNA transcripts as template. The first-round RT-PCR employed HTBI primers together with the Qiagen OneStep RT-PCR kit. A multiplex PCR was then performed as the second round. TCRdb re-called the multiplex PCR reads with MiXCR, one entry per CDR3 protein. The repertoire includes 450,000 to 600,000 distinct CDR3 sequences, under 45% of them detected once, and 3.5% to 4.5% sits in the top ten. Sequencing was carried out using peripheral blood or thyroid tissue (not recorded which). The sequence was collected from an adult man with Graves' hyperthyroidism. This chain uses TRBV15 with TRBJ2-3; no clear D gene. The CDR3: CATSRDVPSLTADMQYF. For the CDR3, the DNA is TGTGCCACCAGCAGAGACGTACCATCACTCACCGCGGATATGCAGTATTTT.